Following are 14 T cell receptor beta chains from one sample sequenced in a study of blood T cell repertoires in COVID-19. Assay used: immunoSEQ multiplex PCR; TCRdb lists only in-frame clones, some missing. The data show about 31,000 clones, roughly nine tenths seen once. Sequencing was done on a sample of peripheral blood. The origin of the receptors is a man at least 80 years old with acute or convalescent COVID-19.

This chain connects TRBV29-1 to TRBJ1-1, with 9 bases fitting TRBD1. The CDR3 length is 13 residues. The germline CDR1 and CDR2 sequences are SQVTM and ANQGSEA. Germline trimming cut 7 bases from V and 7 bases from J; bases unmatched to any gene: 10. The chain's CDR3 is CSAVQGAKGEAFF. Here the CDR3 DNA reads TGCAGCGCCGTACAGGGGGCGAAGGGTGAAGCTTTCTTT. The variable domain in full, with the rest retrieved from reference TRBV29-1 and TRBJ1-1, is SAVISQKPSRDICQRGTSLTIQCQVDSQVTMMFWYRQQPGQSLTLIATANQGSEATYESGFVIDKFPISRPNLTFSTLTVSNMSPEDSSIYLCSAVQGAKGEAFFGQGTRLTVV.

This chain uses TRBV9 with TRBJ1-2; maybe TRBD1 (6 bases). This CDR3 is 13 amino acids long. The V and J ends lost 0 bases and 7 bases respectively, with 10 bases between them. Germline CDR1 SGDLS, CDR2 YYNGEE. CDR3 nucleotide sequence: TGTGCCAGCAGCGTAGCAGGGGAGAGTGGCTACACCTTC. Protein sequence: CASSVAGESGYTF. Variable domain in full (rest from reference TRBV9 and TRBJ1-2): DSGVTQTPKHLITATGQRVTLRCSPRSGDLSVYWYQQSLDQGLQFLIQYYNGEERAKGNILERFSAQQFPDLHSELNLSSLELGDSALYFCASSVAGESGYTFGSGTRLTVV.

This clone was found a few times. V gene TRBV28 combines with J gene TRBJ1-5, with 8 bases that match TRBD1. With V trimmed by 6 bases and J by 10 bases, 11 bases remained unmatched. This CDR3 has 14 amino acids. The germline V gene has CDR1 MDHEN and CDR2 SYDVKM. CDR3 loop: CASRPTGTGNPQHF. In nucleotides, the CDR3 is TGTGCCAGCAGACCAACCGGGACAGGCAATCCCCAGCATTTT.

The DNA for the CDR3 is TGTGCCAGCAGTGGTTGGACAGGGACTAATTCACCCCTCCACTTT. It specifies CASSGWTGTNSPLHF. J is TRBJ1-6 and V is TRBV25-1, with 8 positions matching TRBD1. Germline CDR1 reads MGHDK; CDR2 reads SYGVNS. V dropped 4 bases and J dropped 6; count of bases not matched to a gene: 5. This CDR3 has 15 amino acids.

This clone was recorded once. This chain uses TRBV7-3 with TRBJ2-5; possible D gene TRBD2, 6 bases. Germline V lookup: CDR1 SGHTA, CDR2 FQGTGA. This CDR3 region has 15 residues. V was clipped by 2 bases and J by 5 bases, with 15 bases between them. Written as DNA, the CDR3 is TGTGCCAGCAGCTTACGGCGGGGTCTGGCGGAGACCCAGTACTTC. Translation gives CASSLRRGLAETQYF.

The chain has TRBV7-3 and TRBJ1-2; D possibly corresponds to TRBD1 (6 bases). Trimming left V 2 bases short and J 5 bases short, with 9 bases between. Germline CDR1 reads SGHTA; CDR2 reads FQGTGA. The CDR3 is made up of 13 amino acids. The chain's CDR3 is CASSLSDRYGYTF. CDR3 nucleotide sequence: TGTGCCAGCAGCTTATCGGACAGATATGGCTACACCTTC.

The chain combines TRBV6-2 or TRBV6-3 with TRBJ1-5; 8 positions match TRBD1. Losses at the gene ends were 4 bases for V and 5 bases for J; bases not matched to a gene: 16. CDR1 is MNHEY, CDR2 SVGEGT, per germline. The CDR3 extends over 18 amino acids. As DNA, the CDR3 is TGTGCCAGCAGTTCCCTACGCCGGGACAGGCGGGCTCATCAGCCCCAGCATTTT. As protein: CASSSLRRDRRAHQPQHF.

The chain joins TRBV6-5 to TRBJ2-7, with 7 positions matching TRBD2. This CDR3 spans 15 amino acids. Germline values: CDR1 MNHEY, CDR2 SVGAGI. V shed 4 bases and J 4 bases; nucleotides not matched to a gene: 10. CDR3 residues: CASSSGAGGFYEQYF. The DNA of the CDR3 is TGTGCCAGCAGTTCCGGGGCCGGGGGGTTTTACGAGCAGTACTTC.

J is TRBJ2-3 and V is TRBV7-9; 11 bases are a match to TRBD1. V lost 5 bases and J lost 7; bases outside the gene matches: 8. CDR3 size: 15 residues. CDR1 SEHNR and CDR2 FQNEAQ come from the germline V gene (reference sequence). The CDR3 loop reads CASSPWTGGENTQYF. DNA for the CDR3: TGTGCCAGCAGCCCGTGGACAGGGGGCGAAAATACGCAGTATTTT.

The chain couples TRBV19 to TRBJ1-3, with D unresolved. The V gene's germline CDR1 is LNHDA and CDR2 SQIVND (reference sequence). The CDR3 is 15 residues long. The V end lost 6 bases, the J end lost 0 bases, and 12 bases lay between the germline ends. In DNA form, the CDR3 reads TGTGCCAGTAGCCTGAGACGGGTCTCTGGAAACACCATATATTTT. The encoded protein is CASSLRRVSGNTIYF.

The chain couples TRBV4-1 to TRBJ2-5, with 7 positions matching TRBD1. The length of the CDR3 is 20 residues. Per germline, CDR1 MGHRA and CDR2 YSYEKL. After removal of 3 bases from V and 1 base from J, the junction contained 20 bases not matched to a gene. CDR3 region: CASSHRGLGFTRDSQETQYF. In nucleotides, the CDR3 is TGCGCCAGCAGCCACCGCGGTTTAGGCTTCACCAGGGACAGCCAAGAGACCCAGTACTTC.

This rearrangement joins TRBV11-2 to TRBJ2-2; no clear D gene. The germline V gene has CDR1 SGHAT and CDR2 FQNNGV. The V end was cut by 0 bases, the J end by 3 bases, with 5 bases between. The CDR3 has 14 amino acids. Here the CDR3 DNA reads TGTGCCAGCAGCTTAGACAGCGACACCGGGGAGCTGTTTTTT. Translation: CASSLDSDTGELFF.

The V call is TRBV11-3, the J call TRBJ2-1; unclear D gene. The V and J ends lost 5 bases and 9 bases respectively, with 11 bases between them. Germline V gene sequence: CDR1 SGHNT, CDR2 YENEEA. This CDR3 has 12 amino acids. CDR3 in DNA: TGTGCCAGCAGCCTTTACCCAGGTGAGCAGTTCTTC. Translated, it gives CASSLYPGEQFF.

The gene calls are TRBV7-3 and TRBJ1-1; D might be TRBD1 (5 bases). Between the trimmed V and J ends, which lost 3 bases and 0 bases, there was a span of 8 bases. Germline CDR1 reads SGHTA; CDR2 reads FQGTGA. This CDR3 is 14 amino acids long. CDR3 in amino acids: CASSLTALNTEAFF. In nucleotides, the CDR3 is TGTGCCAGCAGCTTGACAGCACTGAACACTGAAGCTTTCTTT.